The clone carrying this T cell receptor (beta chain) was detected only once. Antigen specificity is unknown. This specimen belongs to a study of vaccination effects on CD4 cells after COVID-19. Notes on the study in general: Cross-reactivity with common cold coronaviruses was shown by only 1 of 255 vaccine-induced clones in healthy vaccinees. Long after vaccination, the clones induced by infection and by vaccine shrank markedly in size.

This table comes from immunoSEQ multiplex PCR, and its TCRdb copy is limited to in-frame clones, with some not included. The sample contains about 24,000 clones, more than 70% of which appear only once. CDR1 LGHDT and CDR2 YNNKEL come from the germline V gene (reference sequence). Trimming stripped 4 bases from V and 5 bases from J, with 12 bases between. The CDR3 contains 15 residues. Ahead of sequencing, the ViraFEST assay grew antigen-specific CD4+ T cells using viral peptide pools. Cultured cells yielded isolated CD4+ T cells after more than nine days. In the vaccine recipients, nucleocapsid antibodies were negative and there was no prior SARS-CoV-2 infection. In the cultures, half the medium was exchanged for IL-2 medium on days 3 and 7.

Specimen: CD4+ T cells from PBMCs cultured with HCoV-NL63 spike peptides, collected before COVID-19 vaccination. This TCR derives from a human donor who received a COVID-19 vaccine. The chain couples TRBV3-1 (or the pseudogene TRBV3-2) to TRBJ1-6; the D is unclear. CDR3 DNA sequence: TGTGCCAGCAGCCCTTCTGGTTCAAATAATTCACCCCTCCACTTT. It encodes CASSPSGSNNSPLHF.